A single sample gave rise to the 5 T cell receptor beta chains below, sequenced in a study of cytomegalovirus exposure and HLA in healthy donors. Vbeta (60) and Jbeta (13) primers were used in the PCR. The data were produced by immunoSEQ multiplex PCR, yet TCRdb's version contains in-frame clones alone and is incomplete. This sample has roughly 120,000 clones, with more than 65% found just once. Sequencing was carried out using PBMCs. Receptors were obtained from a woman between 35 and 50 years old in good health and CMV-seropositive.

A word on this clone: The identical CDR3 is also encoded by other nucleotide sequences in the sample. V and J are TRBV2 and TRBJ2-3; TRBD2 matches at 8 bases. Germline values: CDR1 SNHLY, CDR2 FYNNEI. This CDR3 has 14 residues. The junction had 2 bases not matched to a gene; V was cut back by 5 bases and J by 1 base. The CDR3 DNA is TGTGCCAGCAGTCGACTAGCGCGCACAGATACGCAGTATTTT. Encoded protein: CASSRLARTDTQYF.

The chain combines TRBV5-1 with TRBJ2-2, with TRBD2 matching over 11 bases. Germline-derived CDR1 and CDR2 are SGHRS and YFSETQ. The trim removed 0 bases at V and 7 bases at J, leaving 5 bases unmatched. The CDR3 is made up of 16 amino acids. The CDR3, as DNA: TGCGCCAGCAGCTTGGGGCTAGCGGGAGGATACGGGGAGCTGTTTTTT. It is translated as CASSLGLAGGYGELFF.

The chain uses TRBV6-1 and TRBJ1-2, with D possibly matching TRBD1 (5 bases). Trimming stripped 10 bases from V and 5 bases from J, with 17 bases between. CDR3 length: 13 residues. CDR1 MNHNS and CDR2 SASEGT come from the germline V gene. CDR3 DNA sequence: TGTGCCATCTCCAGGGAGGGGTTTTATGGCTACACCTTC. It encodes CAISREGFYGYTF.

The chain carries TRBV29-1 and TRBJ2-5; D not certain. Germline V gene data show CDR1 as SQVTM and CDR2 as ANQGSEA. With 3 bases removed from V and 2 bases from J, the gap between germline ends came to 10 bases. CDR3 length: 13 residues. The DNA for the CDR3 is TGCAGCGTTGAGGCAGTATATCAAGAGACCCAGTACTTC. This translates into CSVEAVYQETQYF.

The chain uses TRBV6-6 and TRBJ1-2; tentatively, D is TRBD1 (5 bases). The CDR3 has 14 amino acids. The V end was cut by 2 bases, the J end by 6 bases, with 13 bases between. Germline CDR1 is MNHNY and CDR2 is SVGAGI (reference sequence). Here the CDR3 DNA reads TGTGCCAGCAGTTACCGGGGACTTTATGATGGCTACACCTTC. It encodes CASSYRGLYDGYTF.